This TCR beta chain was sequenced for a study of T-cell reconstitution after alpha-beta-depleted transplantation in children. Preparation of the TCRbeta library involved a method that used unique molecular identifiers. TCRdb passed the PCR reads through MiXCR, listing each CDR3 protein once. Of under 350,000 distinct CDR3 sequences in the sample, more than 8% were seen once. This CDR3 region has 14 residues. Deletions cut 6 bases from V and 0 bases from J, with 9 bases between. The sequence was obtained from a human donor who donated a stem cell graft to a child with SCID. Sequencing used PBMCs from the stem cell graft donor, obtained from the stem cell graft. The V and J genes are TRBV12-3 or TRBV12-4 and TRBJ1-5; no definite D call. The CDR3, as DNA: TGTGCCAGCAGACCCGACGCTAGCAATCAGCCCCAGCATTTT. Translated, it gives CASRPDASNQPQHF.